What follows are 16 T cell receptor beta chains derived from one specimen sequenced in a study of blood T cell repertoires in COVID-19. Produced via immunoSEQ multiplex PCR; TCRdb's table is partial and in-frame only. Of 90,000 to 120,000 clones listed, around 90% are singletons. Material for sequencing was peripheral blood. The receptor source for this set is a woman in her 30s with acute or convalescent COVID-19.

The chain employs TRBV28 and TRBJ1-5; 7 bases agree with TRBD1. The CDR3 runs 15 residues. The J segment lost 5 bases and the V segment lost 10 bases, leaving 14 bases of the junction unmatched. Germline V gene lookup returns CDR1 MDHEN and CDR2 SYDVKM. This chain's CDR3 is CATEFGGQIDQPQHF. In DNA form, the CDR3 reads TGTGCCACCGAATTCGGGGGACAGATTGATCAGCCCCAGCATTTT.

The rearrangement joins TRBV27 to TRBJ1-5, with TRBD1 matching 7 bases. This CDR3 spans 14 amino acids. J gave up 5 bases and V 5 bases, and 6 bases lay outside the gene matches. The germline CDR1 and CDR2 sequences are MNHEY and SMNVEV (reference sequence). The CDR3 loop is CASSQQGPHQPQHF. Here the CDR3 DNA reads TGTGCCAGCAGTCAACAGGGGCCTCATCAGCCCCAGCATTTT.

This chain links TRBV6-1 with TRBJ1-2; a possible D gene is TRBD1 (6 bases). Trimming shortened V by 2 bases and J by 4 bases, and 17 bases separated the two germline ends. The CDR3 extends over 16 amino acids. CDR1 and CDR2 from the germline V gene are MNHNS and SASEGT. The CDR3 protein is CASSERGQGPLYGYTF. As DNA, the CDR3 is TGTGCCAGCAGTGAACGGGGTCAGGGGCCCCTCTATGGCTACACCTTC.

The J gene is TRBJ1-4, the V gene TRBV7-2, with 8 bases aligning to TRBD1. With 5 bases clipped from V and 5 bases from J, the junction kept 4 bases outside the gene matches. Germline CDR1 is SGHTA and CDR2 is FQGNSA. The CDR3 runs 14 residues. The CDR3 protein is CASSTRDRNEKLFF. Written as DNA, the CDR3 is TGTGCCAGCAGCACCAGGGACAGGAATGAAAAACTGTTTTTT.

V is TRBV5-1 and J is TRBJ1-1; D not certain. Germline V lookup: CDR1 SGHRS, CDR2 YFSETQ. The V end lost 10 bases, the J end lost 0 bases, and 13 bases lay between the germline ends. The CDR3 is 13 residues long. CDR3 loop: CACREGVNTEAFF. CDR3 DNA: TGCGCCTGTAGAGAGGGAGTGAACACTGAAGCTTTCTTT.

The genes are TRBV4-2 and TRBJ2-5, with D possibly matching TRBD2 (5 bases). Germline V CDR1 and CDR2: LGHNA, YNFKEQ. The CDR3 runs 16 residues. Trimming removed 2 bases from V and 3 bases from J, with 16 bases in between. CDR3 loop: CASSQTRDLGEETQYF. As DNA, the CDR3 is TGTGCCAGCAGCCAAACACGGGATTTGGGAGAAGAGACCCAGTACTTC.

This clone came up once. This rearrangement joins TRBV5-1 to TRBJ2-2; D may be TRBD1 (5 bases). Germline V gene sequence: CDR1 SGHRS, CDR2 YFSETQ. V was clipped by 0 bases and J by 6 bases, with 15 bases between them. CDR3 size: 16 residues. The CDR3 loop reads CASSLAVGEGSGELFF. The CDR3 DNA reads as TGCGCCAGCAGCTTGGCCGTAGGGGAAGGGTCCGGGGAGCTGTTTTTT.

In DNA form, the CDR3 reads TGCACCAGCAGCCAAGACCACTCCACAGATACGCAGTATTTT. This codes for CTSSQDHSTDTQYF. The gene calls are TRBV1 and TRBJ2-3; the D call in the table, TRBD2, was not verified against the DNA. TRBV1 is tagged as a pseudogene. This CDR3 contains 14 residues.

The chain carries TRBV5-6 and TRBJ2-1; D is undetermined. Trimming took 4 bases from V and 13 from J, leaving 18 bases between them. Germline CDR1 SGHDT, CDR2 YYEEEE. This CDR3 has 13 amino acids. CDR3: CASSPTNNYLQFF. The CDR3, as DNA: TGTGCCAGCAGCCCTACCAATAACTACCTACAGTTCTTC.

The chain couples TRBV7-8 to TRBJ1-2; tentative D call: TRBD1 (5 bases). The CDR3 has 14 residues. Germline assignment: CDR1 SGHVS and CDR2 FQNEAQ. Trimming took 11 bases from V and 5 from J, leaving 21 bases between them. This CDR3 is CASCVGGTDYGYTF. CDR3 DNA: TGTGCCTCCTGCGTCGGGGGGACGGATTATGGCTACACCTTC.

V and J are TRBV12-3 or TRBV12-4 and TRBJ1-1; D call uncertain. CDR3 length equals 13 residues. Trimming left V 5 bases short and J 1 base short, with 8 bases between. CDR3 sequence reads: CASSITENTEAFF. The CDR3 coding sequence is TGTGCCAGCAGTATTACAGAGAACACTGAAGCTTTCTTT.

This clone is a singleton in its sample. The chain couples TRBV5-4 to TRBJ1-1; D ambiguous. The CDR3 consists of 12 residues. In germline, CDR1 is SGHNT, CDR2 YYREEE (reference sequence). V was shortened by 7 bases and J by 4 bases, with 11 bases between the two germline ends. CDR3 sequence reads: CASGMTGTEAFF. The CDR3 DNA reads as TGTGCCAGCGGTATGACGGGCACTGAAGCTTTCTTT.

The chain is built from TRBV5-1 and TRBJ2-7; maybe TRBD1 (5 bases). The CDR3 sequence is 16 residues long. V was cut by 0 bases and J by 5 bases, with 18 bases left in between. CDR1 and CDR2 from the germline V gene are SGHRS and YFSETQ. The CDR3 sequence is CASSLEVRGATDEQYF. The CDR3 DNA is TGCGCCAGCAGCTTGGAGGTAAGGGGCGCTACCGACGAGCAGTACTTC.

This chain uses TRBV3-1 (or the pseudogene TRBV3-2) with TRBJ1-5; 8 bases map to TRBD1. Germline V lookup: CDR1 LGHDT, CDR2 YNNKEL (reference sequence). The V segment lost 1 base and the J segment 6 bases; nucleotides outside the gene matches: 5. The CDR3 is 15 amino acids. The CDR3 loop is CASSQGRGLGQPQHF. In DNA, the CDR3 is TGTGCCAGCAGCCAAGGCAGGGGGCTTGGTCAGCCCCAGCATTTT.

The chain combines TRBV5-1 with TRBJ1-6; D is perhaps TRBD1 (6 bases). V lost 0 bases and J lost 7, with 11 bases in between. Germline V CDR1 and CDR2: SGHRS, YFSETQ. The CDR3 loop spans 15 amino acids. The CDR3 nucleotides read TGCGCCAGCAGCTTGGAGGGGGTGACAAATTCACCCCTCCACTTT. Translation gives CASSLEGVTNSPLHF.

This clone has a single count. V is TRBV9 and J is TRBJ1-2, with TRBD1 matching over 7 bases. This CDR3 spans 15 amino acids. V lost 4 bases and J lost 4; bases outside the gene matches: 10. CDR1 and CDR2 (germline): SGDLS, YYNGEE. For the CDR3, the DNA is TGTGCCAGCAGCTCCACGGACAGGCCTTTCTATGGCTACACCTTC. It translates to CASSSTDRPFYGYTF.